The clone carrying this T cell receptor beta chain was found a few times. Using its own MiXCR run on the PCR reads, TCRdb lists one record per CDR3 protein. The sample lists some 580,000 distinct CDR3 sequences; less than 30% were seen once. V dropped 5 bases and J dropped 5 bases, with 6 bases sitting between them. This CDR3 has 11 amino acids. Germline V gives CDR1 SGHAT, CDR2 FQNNGV. The data are from a study of molecular identifiers for immune sequencing clone quantification. Sequences were obtained from naive CD8+ T cells from blood, with Jurkat cell RNA spiked in. Subset in this sample: FACS-sorted CD8+CD4-CCR7+CD45RA+ naive T cells. The source is a human donor in good health. Some libraries in this study had Jurkat cell RNA spiked in. The chain links TRBV11-2 to TRBJ1-1, with no clear D. This chain's CDR3 is CASSAYTEAFF. The CDR3 DNA sequence: TGTGCCAGCAGCGCTTATACTGAAGCTTTCTTT.